This TCR beta chain was sequenced in a study of T-cell memory formation after mild COVID-19. Per germline, CDR1 DFQATT and CDR2 SNEGSKA (reference sequence). This CDR3 contains 13 residues. V lost 2 bases and J lost 4, with 10 bases in between. Each CDR3 protein gets one entry after TCRdb re-called the 5' RACE reads with MiXCR. The sample has roughly 110,000 distinct CDR3 sequences; over 15% are singletons. The source is an adult woman who had mild COVID-19 (a few samples of this study predate the infection). Cell type and time point are not known. Sequenced material: PBMCs or a T cell subset sorted from them (not recorded which). The chain is built from TRBV20-1 and TRBJ2-3; D perhaps matches TRBD1 (6 bases). CDR3 DNA sequence: TGCAGTGCTAGACCGGGACAACCAGATACGCAGTATTTT. Translation gives CSARPGQPDTQYF.